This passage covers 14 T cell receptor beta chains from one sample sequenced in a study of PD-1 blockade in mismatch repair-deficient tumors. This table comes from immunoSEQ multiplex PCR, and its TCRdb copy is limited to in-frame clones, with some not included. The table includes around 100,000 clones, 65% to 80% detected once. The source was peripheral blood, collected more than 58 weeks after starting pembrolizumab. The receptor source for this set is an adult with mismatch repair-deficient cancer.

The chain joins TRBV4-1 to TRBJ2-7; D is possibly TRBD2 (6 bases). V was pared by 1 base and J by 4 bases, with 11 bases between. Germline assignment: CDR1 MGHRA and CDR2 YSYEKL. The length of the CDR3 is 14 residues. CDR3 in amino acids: CASSQGAGLYEQYF. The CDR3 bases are TGCGCCAGCAGCCAAGGAGCGGGCCTTTACGAGCAGTACTTC.

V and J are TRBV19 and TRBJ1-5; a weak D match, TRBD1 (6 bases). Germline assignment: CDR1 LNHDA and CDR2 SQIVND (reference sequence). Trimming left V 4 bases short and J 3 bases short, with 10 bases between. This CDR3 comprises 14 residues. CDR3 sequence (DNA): TGTGCCAGTAGTACAACAGGGTCCAATCAGCCCCAGCATTTT. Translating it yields CASSTTGSNQPQHF.

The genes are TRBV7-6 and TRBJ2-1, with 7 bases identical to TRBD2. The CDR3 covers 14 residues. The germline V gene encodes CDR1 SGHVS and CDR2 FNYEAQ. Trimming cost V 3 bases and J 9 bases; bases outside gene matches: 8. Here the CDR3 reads CASSFPGTMFEQFF. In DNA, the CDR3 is TGTGCCAGCAGCTTCCCGGGGACTATGTTTGAGCAGTTCTTC.

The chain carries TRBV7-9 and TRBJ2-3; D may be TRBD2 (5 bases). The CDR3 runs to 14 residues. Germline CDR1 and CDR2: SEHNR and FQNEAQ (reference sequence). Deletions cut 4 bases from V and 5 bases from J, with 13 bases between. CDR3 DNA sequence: TGTGCCAGCAGCTCCCTTGGGAGTCGAGATACGCAGTATTTT. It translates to CASSSLGSRDTQYF.

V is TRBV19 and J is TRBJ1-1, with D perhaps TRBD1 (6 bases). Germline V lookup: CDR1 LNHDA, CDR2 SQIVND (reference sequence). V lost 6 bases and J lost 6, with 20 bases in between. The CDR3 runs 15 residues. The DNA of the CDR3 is TGTGCCAGTAGCGCCTTGGGGGGCAGATCCGCTGAAGCTTTCTTT. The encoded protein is CASSALGGRSAEAFF.

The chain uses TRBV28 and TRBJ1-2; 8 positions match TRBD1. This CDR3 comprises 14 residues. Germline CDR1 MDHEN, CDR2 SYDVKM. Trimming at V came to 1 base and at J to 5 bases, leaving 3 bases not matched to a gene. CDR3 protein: CASSLLDRDYGYTF. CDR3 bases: TGTGCCAGCAGTTTATTGGACAGGGATTATGGCTACACCTTC.

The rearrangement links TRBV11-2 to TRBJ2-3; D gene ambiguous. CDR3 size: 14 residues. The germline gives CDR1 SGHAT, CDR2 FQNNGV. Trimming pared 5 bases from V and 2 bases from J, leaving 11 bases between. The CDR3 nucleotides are TGTGCCAGCAGCCTACGACCGTCCACAGATACGCAGTATTTT. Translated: CASSLRPSTDTQYF.

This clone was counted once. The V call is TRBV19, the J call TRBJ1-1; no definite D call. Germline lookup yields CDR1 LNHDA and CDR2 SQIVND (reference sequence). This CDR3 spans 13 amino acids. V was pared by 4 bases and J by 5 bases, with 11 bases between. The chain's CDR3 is CASSREGWTEAFF. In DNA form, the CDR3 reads TGTGCCAGTAGTAGGGAGGGATGGACTGAAGCTTTCTTT.

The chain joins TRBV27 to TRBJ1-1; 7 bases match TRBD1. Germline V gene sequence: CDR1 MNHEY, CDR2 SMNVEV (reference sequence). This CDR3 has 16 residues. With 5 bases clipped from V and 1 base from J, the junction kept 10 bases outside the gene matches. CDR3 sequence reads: CASSQPTGRGNTEAFF. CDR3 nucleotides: TGTGCCAGCAGTCAACCGACAGGGAGGGGGAACACTGAAGCTTTCTTT.

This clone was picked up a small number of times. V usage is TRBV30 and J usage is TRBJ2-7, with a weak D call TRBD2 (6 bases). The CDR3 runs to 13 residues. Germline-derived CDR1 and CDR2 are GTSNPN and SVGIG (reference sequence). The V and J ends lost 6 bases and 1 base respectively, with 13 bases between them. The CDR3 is CACTGDGSYEQYF. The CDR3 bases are TGTGCCTGCACGGGGGACGGGTCCTACGAGCAGTACTTC.

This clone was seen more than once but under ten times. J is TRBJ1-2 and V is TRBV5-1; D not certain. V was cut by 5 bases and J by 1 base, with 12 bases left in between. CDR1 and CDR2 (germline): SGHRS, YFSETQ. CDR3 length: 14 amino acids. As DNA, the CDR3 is TGCGCCAGCAGAGGAGTGGTTAATAACTATGGCTACACCTTC. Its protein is CASRGVVNNYGYTF. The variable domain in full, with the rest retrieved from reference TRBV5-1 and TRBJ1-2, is KAGVTQTPRYLIKTRGQQVTLSCSPISGHRSVSWYQQTPGQGLQFLFEYFSETQRNKGNFPGRFSGRQFSNSRSEMNVSTLELGDSALYLCASRGVVNNYGYTFGSGTRLTVV.

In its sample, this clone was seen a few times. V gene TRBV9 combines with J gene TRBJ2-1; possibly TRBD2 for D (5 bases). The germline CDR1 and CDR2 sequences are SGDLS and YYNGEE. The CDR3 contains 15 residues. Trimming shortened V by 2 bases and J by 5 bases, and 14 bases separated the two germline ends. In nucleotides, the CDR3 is TGTGCCAGCAGCGTGGACGGACTCTATAACAATGAGCAGTTCTTC. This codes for CASSVDGLYNNEQFF.

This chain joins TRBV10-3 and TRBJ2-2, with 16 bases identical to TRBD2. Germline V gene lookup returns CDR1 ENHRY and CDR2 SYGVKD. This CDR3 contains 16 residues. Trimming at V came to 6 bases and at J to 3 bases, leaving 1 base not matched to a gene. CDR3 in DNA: TGTGCCATCAGGGGACTAGCGGGAGGGGACACCGGGGAGCTGTTTTTT. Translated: CAIRGLAGGDTGELFF.

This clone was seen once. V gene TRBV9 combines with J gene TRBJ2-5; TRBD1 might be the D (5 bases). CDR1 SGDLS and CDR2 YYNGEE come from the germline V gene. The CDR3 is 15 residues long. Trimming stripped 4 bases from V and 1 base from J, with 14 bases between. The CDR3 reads CASSPGPDSQETQYF. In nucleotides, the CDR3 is TGTGCCAGCAGCCCCGGGCCAGACAGCCAAGAGACCCAGTACTTC. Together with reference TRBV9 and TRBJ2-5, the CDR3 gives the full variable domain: DSGVTQTPKHLITATGQRVTLRCSPRSGDLSVYWYQQSLDQGLQFLIQYYNGEERAKGNILERFSAQQFPDLHSELNLSSLELGDSALYFCASSPGPDSQETQYFGPGTRLLVL.